The next 24 T cell receptor beta chains were all read from a single sample in a study of shared clonotypes between healthy human individuals. The repertoire was sequenced with immunoSEQ multiplex PCR; TCRdb's copy has only in-frame clones and lacks some. The sample shows about 2.3 million clones, approximately 93% of them seen only once. The sequenced sample was naive CD4+ T cells from PBMCs. Subset given: CD45RA+ positively selected. These receptors were collected from a man in his late teens or twenties in good health. Some clones in this sample may be carry-over from other donors' samples.

The rearrangement links TRBV5-1 to TRBJ2-2; 9 bases are a match to TRBD1. This CDR3 is built from 15 residues. CDR1 is SGHRS, CDR2 YFSETQ, per germline. V dropped 2 bases and J dropped 6; count of bases not matched to a gene: 5. This chain's CDR3 is CASSFGQGSAGELFF. CDR3 DNA: TGCGCCAGCAGCTTCGGACAGGGGTCGGCCGGGGAGCTGTTTTTT.

This rearrangement joins TRBV5-1 to TRBJ1-1; the D gene is possibly TRBD1 (6 bases). Germline V CDR1 and CDR2: SGHRS, YFSETQ. The ends were cut back, 5 bases at V and 4 bases at J, with 15 bases in the middle. The CDR3 runs to 14 residues. The CDR3 loop is CASSYIQGGTEAFF. For the CDR3, the DNA is TGCGCCAGCAGTTATATACAGGGAGGCACTGAAGCTTTCTTT. Together with reference TRBV5-1 and TRBJ1-1, the CDR3 gives the full variable domain: KAGVTQTPRYLIKTRGQQVTLSCSPISGHRSVSWYQQTPGQGLQFLFEYFSETQRNKGNFPGRFSGRQFSNSRSEMNVSTLELGDSALYLCASSYIQGGTEAFFGQGTRLTVV.

As for this clone: The same CDR3 is also encoded by other DNA sequences in this sample. The chain's CDR3 is CASSLDTGGNTEAFF. The CDR3 bases are TGCGCCAGCAGCTTGGATACAGGGGGAAACACTGAAGCTTTCTTT. The rearrangement links TRBV5-1 to TRBJ1-1, with 8 bases aligning to TRBD1. The V gene's germline CDR1 is SGHRS and CDR2 YFSETQ. The CDR3 has 15 residues. The ends lost 0 bases at V and 2 bases at J; junction bases unmatched: 3.

The chain combines TRBV19 with TRBJ2-3; D possibly corresponds to TRBD1 (6 bases). Germline CDR1 LNHDA, CDR2 SQIVND (reference sequence). The CDR3 spans 15 residues. Trimming stripped 7 bases from V and 0 bases from J, with 14 bases between. CDR3 nucleotides: TGTGCCAGTAAACCGACAGGCACTAGCACAGATACGCAGTATTTT. It translates to CASKPTGTSTDTQYF.

The chain recombines TRBV4-2 with TRBJ2-7, with D possibly TRBD2 on 6 matching bases. The CDR3 is 17 residues long. The V end was cut by 1 base, the J end by 9 bases, with 25 bases between. CDR1 is LGHNA, CDR2 YNFKEQ, per germline. CDR3 residues: CASSQGDSGPHGVVQYF. The CDR3 DNA reads TGTGCCAGCAGCCAAGGTGATAGCGGTCCCCATGGGGTCGTGCAGTACTTC.

In the case of this clone: An end of the junction differs from the germline gene, which may be a read error. V gene TRBV6-1 combines with J gene TRBJ2-2; 8 bases line up with TRBD1. From germline, CDR1 is MNHNS and CDR2 SASEGT. The CDR3 spans 15 residues. The CDR3 loop reads CASSRGRTKTGELFF. The DNA for the CDR3 is TGTGCCAGCAGCAGGGGGCGAACGAAAACCGGGGAGCTGTTTTTT.

The chain employs TRBV6-6 and TRBJ2-5, with D tentatively TRBD1 (6 bases). CDR3 size: 14 residues. V gave up 5 bases and J gave up 5 bases, with 15 bases separating them. The germline CDR1 and CDR2 sequences are MNHNY and SVGAGI (reference sequence). The CDR3 loop is CASSPQGTWETQYF. CDR3 nucleotides: TGTGCCAGCAGTCCCCAGGGGACGTGGGAGACCCAGTACTTC.

With regard to this clone: At the DNA level, this CDR3 is encoded by other sequences in the same sample as well. In DNA, the CDR3 is TGTGCCAGCAGCTTAGGGCGATCCTACGAGCAGTACTTC. Translating gives CASSLGRSYEQYF. This sequence joins TRBV7-2 and TRBJ2-7; D gene uncertain. There are 13 residues in the CDR3. V was trimmed by 1 base and J by 1 base, leaving 5 bases between them. Germline lookup yields CDR1 SGHTA and CDR2 FQGNSA.

The chain uses TRBV5-1 and TRBJ2-1, with TRBD2 matching over 8 bases. CDR1 SGHRS and CDR2 YFSETQ come from the germline V gene. Trimming cost V 4 bases and J 3 bases; bases outside gene matches: 9. The CDR3 is 16 amino acids. The CDR3 nucleotides read TGCGCCAGCAGCCGGCGGCTAGCGGGCGTCTACAATGAGCAGTTCTTC. Translated, it gives CASSRRLAGVYNEQFF.

The count of this clone is one. This CDR3 reads CASSPPIQGERSYTF. The CDR3 DNA follows: TGTGCCAGCAGTCCCCCGATTCAGGGGGAAAGAAGCTACACCTTC. The chain is built from TRBV27 and TRBJ1-2; TRBD1 aligns across 7 bases. The CDR3 contains 15 residues. V shed 5 bases, J shed 9 bases, and the junction held 15 bases outside the gene matches. From germline, CDR1 is MNHEY and CDR2 SMNVEV (reference sequence).

This clone occurred once. The genes are TRBV5-6 and TRBJ2-5, with TRBD1 as a possible D gene (6 bases). Germline CDR1 reads SGHDT; CDR2 reads YYEEEE. The CDR3 spans 14 residues. The V end was cut by 2 bases, the J end by 4 bases, with 12 bases between. This CDR3 reads CASSFGQRTETQYF. CDR3 bases: TGTGCCAGCAGCTTCGGACAGAGGACAGAGACCCAGTACTTC.

The chain carries TRBV2 and TRBJ1-3, with D possibly being TRBD1 (6 bases). The V and J ends lost 9 bases and 3 bases respectively, with 12 bases between them. The CDR3 is 13 residues long. CDR1 is SNHLY and CDR2 is FYNNEI in the germline V gene. In DNA, the CDR3 is TGTGCCAGTGACACAGGGCTTGGAAACACCATATATTTT. Translating it yields CASDTGLGNTIYF.

V and J are TRBV18 and TRBJ1-1, with D possibly TRBD1 on 6 matching bases. CDR3 size: 14 residues. Trimming took off 4 bases at V and 1 base at J, with 10 bases between the two ends. From germline, CDR1 is KGHSH and CDR2 LQKENI. CDR3 amino acids: CASSQQTGNTEAFF. The CDR3 region has the DNA TGTGCCAGCTCACAACAGACAGGGAACACTGAAGCTTTCTTT. The entire variable domain, with the rest obtained from reference TRBV18 and TRBJ1-1, is as follows: NAGVMQNPRHLVRRRGQEARLRCSPMKGHSHVYWYRQLPEEGLKFMVYLQKENIIDESGMPKERFSAEFPKEGPSILRIQQVVRGDSAAYFCASSQQTGNTEAFFGQGTRLTVV.

The chain is built from TRBV5-4 and TRBJ1-1, with TRBD1 identical over 7 bases. The junction had 7 bases not matched to a gene; V was cut back by 4 bases and J by 7 bases. CDR3 length equals 13 residues. Germline CDR1 reads SGHNT; CDR2 reads YYREEE (reference sequence). CDR3 coding DNA: TGTGCCAGCAGCCCCGACAGGGTTCGTGAAGCTTTCTTT. This gives the protein CASSPDRVREAFF.

V is TRBV6-6 and J is TRBJ2-2; D not certain. Germline loops: CDR1 MNHNY, CDR2 SVGAGI (reference sequence). This CDR3 is built from 14 residues. V was pared by 6 bases and J by 3 bases, with 11 bases between. The CDR3 bases are TGTGCCAGCAGACGCACGATAGACACCGGGGAGCTGTTTTTT. Protein product: CASRRTIDTGELFF.

This chain connects TRBV28 to TRBJ1-3, with D perhaps matching TRBD1 (5 bases). CDR3 length: 16 amino acids. Trimming took off 5 bases at V and 0 bases at J, with 14 bases between the two ends. Germline assignment: CDR1 MDHEN and CDR2 SYDVKM. In nucleotides, the CDR3 is TGTGCCAGCAGTAGAGGACCGGGGGACTCTGGAAACACCATATATTTT. Amino acids: CASSRGPGDSGNTIYF.

This clone was seen only once. The rearrangement joins TRBV28 to TRBJ2-3; the D is unclear. The germline CDR1 and CDR2 sequences are MDHEN and SYDVKM. V lost 6 bases, J lost 2 bases, and 18 bases lay in between. The CDR3 runs to 16 residues. CDR3 nucleotides: TGTGCCAGCAGGCCTCCGGCAATCCAGTTCACAGATACGCAGTATTTT. Translation: CASRPPAIQFTDTQYF.

This chain links TRBV29-1 with TRBJ2-3, with 8 positions matching TRBD1. The V gene's germline CDR1 is SQVTM and CDR2 ANQGSEA. V shed 6 bases and J 0 bases; nucleotides not matched to a gene: 8. The CDR3 spans 15 residues. Written as DNA, the CDR3 is TGCAGCGTCGGGACAGGAGCCTATAGCACAGATACGCAGTATTTT. This sequence encodes CSVGTGAYSTDTQYF.

Of note for this clone: This sample includes further DNA sequences coding for the same CDR3. This rearrangement joins TRBV19 to TRBJ2-5, with D perhaps TRBD1 or TRBD2 (5 bases each). V was pared by 1 base and J by 4 bases, with 10 bases between. Germline V lookup: CDR1 LNHDA, CDR2 SQIVND (reference sequence). This CDR3 spans 14 amino acids. Written as DNA, the CDR3 is TGTGCCAGTAGTATAGGGGGGAGAGGAGAGACCCAGTACTTC. Translation: CASSIGGRGETQYF.

The chain links TRBV7-3 to TRBJ2-1; TRBD1 is a possible D gene (6 bases). The V end lost 1 base, the J end lost 4 bases, and 11 bases lay between the germline ends. CDR3 length equals 15 residues. Germline assignment: CDR1 SGHTA and CDR2 FQGTGA. The CDR3, as DNA: TGTGCCAGCAGCTTAAGCTGGGGGCCGTACAATGAGCAGTTCTTC. Amino acids: CASSLSWGPYNEQFF. The whole variable domain, remainder taken from reference TRBV7-3 and TRBJ2-1, is GAGVSQTPSNKVTEKGKYVELRCDPISGHTALYWYRQSLGQGPEFLIYFQGTGAADDSGLPNDRFFAVRPEGSVSTLKIQRTERGDSAVYLCASSLSWGPYNEQFFGPGTRLTVL.

This clone appeared a single time. CDR3: CASRDWETQYF. Written as DNA, the CDR3 is TGTGCCAGCAGGGATTGGGAGACCCAGTACTTC. This chain joins TRBV28 and TRBJ2-5, with D uncertain. Looked up from germline, CDR1 is MDHEN and CDR2 is SYDVKM. This CDR3 has 11 amino acids. Deletions cut 6 bases from V and 5 bases from J, with 7 bases between.

The CDR3 here is CSAEGMSSGANVLTF. The CDR3 nucleotides are TGCAGCGCCGAGGGGATGAGCTCTGGGGCCAACGTCCTGACTTTC. The gene calls are TRBV29-1 and TRBJ2-6, with D perhaps TRBD1 or TRBD2 (5 bases each). Trimming pared 7 bases from V and 0 bases from J, leaving 13 bases between. Per the germline V gene, CDR1 is SQVTM and CDR2 is ANQGSEA. This CDR3 has 15 residues.

This chain joins TRBV5-6 and TRBJ1-4, with 8 bases aligning to TRBD1. This CDR3 spans 13 amino acids. Looked up from germline, CDR1 is SGHDT and CDR2 is YYEEEE. V shed 7 bases and J 8 bases; nucleotides not matched to a gene: 7. CDR3 amino acids: CASHRGRGEKLFF. The CDR3 nucleotides are TGTGCCAGCCACAGGGGGAGAGGGGAAAAACTGTTTTTT.

This chain uses TRBV7-2 with TRBJ1-2; D perhaps matches TRBD1 (6 bases). This CDR3 region has 16 residues. V was pared by 5 bases and J by 4 bases, with 20 bases between. CDR1 and CDR2 (germline): SGHTA, FQGNSA. The CDR3 loop reads CASSPRLTDRSYGYTF. CDR3 coding DNA: TGTGCCAGCAGCCCGAGACTGACAGACAGGAGCTATGGCTACACCTTC.